Following are 10 T cell receptor beta chains from one sample sequenced in a study of cytomegalovirus exposure and HLA in healthy donors. Use of 60 Vbeta and 13 Jbeta primers characterized the PCR. TCRdb keeps only in-frame clones here, not all; method: immunoSEQ multiplex PCR. The sample has 35,000 to 55,000 clones; 63% are singletons. The sequenced sample consisted of PBMCs. Receptor source: a man in his 60s in good health and CMV-seropositive.

Notes on this clone: One end of the junction varies from germline; a read error may be responsible. The gene calls are TRBV5-6 and TRBJ1-2; D is uncertain. This CDR3 comprises 12 residues. Germline-derived CDR1 and CDR2 are SGHDT and YYEEEE. The CDR3 spells CASTVNSYGYPF. The CDR3 nucleotides are TGTGCCAGCACCGTAAACAGCTATGGCTACCCCTTC.

This chain links TRBV28 with TRBJ2-7; the match to TRBD1 covers 7 bases. This CDR3 region has 16 residues. Per the germline V gene, CDR1 is MDHEN and CDR2 is SYDVKM. Unmatched junction bases numbered 13, after V lost 6 bases and J lost 2 bases. As DNA, the CDR3 is TGTGCCAGCAGACCAGACAGGGAAAAGGTTCCCTACGAGCAGTACTTC. Translation: CASRPDREKVPYEQYF. Complete variable domain (other parts from reference TRBV28 and TRBJ2-7): DVKVTQSSRYLVKRTGEKVFLECVQDMDHENMFWYRQDPGLGLRLIYFSYDVKMKEKGDIPEGYSVSREKKERFSLILESASTNQTSMYLCASRPDREKVPYEQYFGPGTRLTVT.

The chain recombines TRBV28 with TRBJ2-3, with a tentative D call TRBD2 (6 bases). The CDR3 totals 15 residues. Trimming removed 5 bases from V and 1 base from J, with 13 bases in between. The germline V gene has CDR1 MDHEN and CDR2 SYDVKM. The CDR3 nucleotides read TGTGCCAGCAGTGCCCTACTAGCTCGCACAGATACGCAGTATTTT. This encodes CASSALLARTDTQYF.

The genes are TRBV5-5 and TRBJ2-7; maybe TRBD1 (5 bases). Germline V gives CDR1 SGHKS, CDR2 YYEKEE (reference sequence). Between the trimmed V and J ends, which lost 0 bases and 3 bases, there was a span of 13 bases. The CDR3 runs 15 residues. The CDR3 nucleotides are TGTGCCAGCAGCTTGGCGGCAGGGTCAATCTACGAGCAGTACTTC. Translating gives CASSLAAGSIYEQYF.

The table lists this clone with a few counts. The rearrangement uses TRBV2 and TRBJ1-2; 7 nucleotides align to TRBD1. The germline CDR1 and CDR2 sequences are SNHLY and FYNNEI. The junction had 3 bases not matched to a gene; V was cut back by 4 bases and J by 4 bases. This CDR3 is built from 13 residues. The CDR3 DNA reads as TGTGCCAGCAGTGTTAAGGGGGCCTATGGCTACACCTTC. Its translation: CASSVKGAYGYTF.

Here the CDR3 reads CASSLDPAGVVTNEQFF. The CDR3 DNA sequence: TGTGCCAGCAGCTTAGACCCAGCGGGAGTTGTTACCAATGAGCAGTTCTTC. The chain carries TRBV11-2 and TRBJ2-1; TRBD2 aligns across 8 bases. The CDR3 totals 17 residues. V gave up 0 bases and J gave up 6 bases; unmatched junction bases: 10. CDR1 and CDR2 from the germline V gene are SGHAT and FQNNGV.

The chain joins TRBV7-2 to TRBJ2-2; D may be TRBD2 (6 bases). The germline V and J ends were trimmed by 1 base and 9 bases, with 12 bases remaining between them. This CDR3 region has 14 residues. In germline, CDR1 is SGHTA, CDR2 FQGNSA. CDR3 sequence reads: CASSLDLRDRELFF. CDR3 nucleotides: TGTGCCAGCAGCTTAGATTTGCGGGACCGGGAGCTGTTTTTT.

This clone was seen just once. The genes are TRBV13 and TRBJ2-6; the D gene is possibly TRBD2 (5 bases). The CDR3 is made up of 16 amino acids. CDR1 is PRHDT and CDR2 is FYEKMQ in the germline V gene (reference sequence). V gave up 8 bases and J gave up 0 bases, with 14 bases separating them. This CDR3 reads CASSEGGYSGANVLTF. In nucleotides, the CDR3 is TGTGCCAGCTCTGAGGGCGGTTACTCTGGGGCCAACGTCCTGACTTTC.

The genes are TRBV11-2 and TRBJ2-7, with 11 bases fitting TRBD2. The germline gives CDR1 SGHAT, CDR2 FQNNGV. The CDR3 has 16 residues. The V and J ends lost 1 base and 0 bases, in that order; junction bases with no gene match: 2. The CDR3 DNA is TGTGCCAGCAGCTTAGCGGGACTAGCGGCCTCCTACGAGCAGTACTTC. Its protein product is CASSLAGLAASYEQYF.

The chain recombines TRBV7-9 with TRBJ2-3; TRBD1 agrees at 7 bases. The CDR3 sequence is 18 residues long. Germline V gene lookup returns CDR1 SEHNR and CDR2 FQNEAQ (reference sequence). J was trimmed by 1 base and V by 6 bases; bases with no gene match: 16. As DNA, the CDR3 is TGTGCCAGCAGTACCACAGGGGCGGACCCGTCGGGCACAGATACGCAGTATTTT. Translated: CASSTTGADPSGTDTQYF.